This entry concerns a single TCR beta chain. In this sample, this clonotype turned up many times. No cognate antigen has been identified for it. There are no base qualities to consult, and no much larger clone falls within one base. The germline V gene encodes CDR1 SQVTM and CDR2 ANQGSEA. V lost 6 bases and J lost 4 bases, and the count of bases not matched to a germline gene is 9. From cysteine to phenylalanine, the CDR3 is 15 amino acids long. The read is trimmed to its CDR3 DNA, 45 bases read in frame from base 1. In the study, sorted CD4+ and CD8+ blood T cells from patients with severe aplastic anemia and from healthy subjects underwent deep sequencing of TCR repertoires. Ficoll-Paque density gradient centrifugation was used to isolate peripheral blood mononuclear cells. CD4+ and CD8+ T cells were sorted by FACS or magnetic beads before DNA extraction. Profiling of TCR beta VDJ combinations and CDR3 sequences used genomic DNA as the template. TCR repertoire sequencing was run on an Illumina HiSeq 2000. On the study's bioinformatics: Repertoires were assessed using TRBV/TRBJ rearrangement plots, CDR3 size and DJ length profiles, and Simpson's diversity index. Whichever DNA sequence was most abundant in the deep sequencing data was defined as the immunodominant clone. CDR3 amino acid sequences were checked for sharing across subjects and were also compared against the VDJdb database and published repertoires. TCRdb handled the public reads itself, with Q25 trimming in fastp and clone calling in MiXCR, and kept productive beta chains. Each record represents a unique CDR3 protein, reported with the most common genes and DNA among its rows. The V and J calls, along with clone size, are taken from TCRdb and not from the paper's own processing. The sample has roughly 130,000 distinct CDR3 sequences on record, 48% of them singletons. The ten biggest clones cover about 2.5% of the sample.

The sample originates from a study of CD8+CD57+ T cells in acquired aplastic anemia (dated by TCRdb to between 2018 and 2020). For the wider study: DNA extracted from sorted CD4+ and CD8+ cells had a mean of roughly 3.4 ug, with a range of roughly 0.18 to 27.4 ug. Mean read counts for healthy donor samples were approximately 10 million for CD4+ cells and roughly 12 million for CD8+ cells. Overall results and qualifications from the work: Around 30 CD8+ CDR3 sequences were found to be shared between patients and controls, but these sequences appeared to be highly expressed in patients and within the immunodominant clones of the patients. Patients and healthy controls showed no significant difference in CD8+ Simpson's diversity (P=0.060).

What was sequenced was sorted CD4+, CD8+, or CD8+CD57+ T cells (not recorded which) from PBMCs. The sequence joins TRBV29-1 to TRBJ2-1, with 10 middle bases fitting TRBD2. The sequence came from a human donor in good health, serving as a control. The DNA reads TGCAGCGTCAGTAGCGGGGGGCAGACTTACAATGAGCAGTTCTTC. Its protein is CSVSSGGQTYNEQFF.